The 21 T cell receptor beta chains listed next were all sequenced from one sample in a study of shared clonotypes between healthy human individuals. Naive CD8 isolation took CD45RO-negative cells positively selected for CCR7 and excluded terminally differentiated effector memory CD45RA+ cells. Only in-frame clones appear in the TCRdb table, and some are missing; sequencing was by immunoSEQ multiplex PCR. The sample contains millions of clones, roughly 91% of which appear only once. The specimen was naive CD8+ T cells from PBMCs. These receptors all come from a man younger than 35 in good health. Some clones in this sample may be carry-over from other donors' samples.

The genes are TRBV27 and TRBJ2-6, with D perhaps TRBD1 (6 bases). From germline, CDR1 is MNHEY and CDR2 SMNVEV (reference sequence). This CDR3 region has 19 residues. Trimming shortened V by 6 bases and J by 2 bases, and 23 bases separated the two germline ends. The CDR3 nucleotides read TGTGCCAGCAGGAACCTGAGTGGGACACCGAGCCCTGGGGCCAACGTCCTGACTTTC. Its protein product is CASRNLSGTPSPGANVLTF.

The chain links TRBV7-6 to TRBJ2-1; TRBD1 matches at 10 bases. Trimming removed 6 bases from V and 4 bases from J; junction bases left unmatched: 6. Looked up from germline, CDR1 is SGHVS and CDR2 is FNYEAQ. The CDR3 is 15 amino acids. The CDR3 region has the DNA TGTGCCAGCAGTGACCGGGACAGGGGATACAATGAGCAGTTCTTC. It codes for CASSDRDRGYNEQFF. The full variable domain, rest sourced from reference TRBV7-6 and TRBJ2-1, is GAGVSQSPRYKVTKRGQDVALRCDPISGHVSLYWYRQALGQGPEFLTYFNYEAQQDKSGLPNDRFSAERPEGSISTLTIQRTEQRDSAMYRCASSDRDRGYNEQFFGPGTRLTVL.

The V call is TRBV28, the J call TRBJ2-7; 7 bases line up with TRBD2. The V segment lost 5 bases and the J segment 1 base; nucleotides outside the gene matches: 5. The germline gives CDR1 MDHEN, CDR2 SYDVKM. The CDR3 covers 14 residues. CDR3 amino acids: CASSERAGSYEQYF. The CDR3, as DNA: TGTGCCAGCAGTGAAAGAGCGGGATCCTACGAGCAGTACTTC.

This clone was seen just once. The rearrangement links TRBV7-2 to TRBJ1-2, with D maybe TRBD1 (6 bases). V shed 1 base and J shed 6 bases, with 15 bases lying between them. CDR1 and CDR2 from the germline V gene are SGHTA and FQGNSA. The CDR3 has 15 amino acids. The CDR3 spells CASSLGIGGLDGYTF. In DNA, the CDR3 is TGTGCCAGCAGCTTAGGAATTGGGGGCCTCGATGGCTACACCTTC.

Written as DNA, the CDR3 is TGTGCCAGCAGTTACTCTGGGGCTAGCGGAACCTACGAGCAGTACTTC. It encodes CASSYSGASGTYEQYF. This rearrangement joins TRBV6-6 to TRBJ2-7, with 7 nucleotides matching TRBD2. J gave up 2 bases and V 0 bases, and 7 bases lay outside the gene matches. Per the germline V gene, CDR1 is MNHNY and CDR2 is SVGAGI (reference sequence). The CDR3 loop spans 16 amino acids.

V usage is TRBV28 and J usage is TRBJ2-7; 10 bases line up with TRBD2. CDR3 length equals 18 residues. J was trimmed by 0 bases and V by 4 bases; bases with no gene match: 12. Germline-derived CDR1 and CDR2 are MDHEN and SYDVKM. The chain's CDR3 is CASSSGPTTSGNSYEQYF. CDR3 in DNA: TGTGCCAGCAGTTCCGGCCCTACTACTAGCGGGAACTCCTACGAGCAGTACTTC. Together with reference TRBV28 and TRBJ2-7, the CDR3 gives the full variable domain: DVKVTQSSRYLVKRTGEKVFLECVQDMDHENMFWYRQDPGLGLRLIYFSYDVKMKEKGDIPEGYSVSREKKERFSLILESASTNQTSMYLCASSSGPTTSGNSYEQYFGPGTRLTVT.

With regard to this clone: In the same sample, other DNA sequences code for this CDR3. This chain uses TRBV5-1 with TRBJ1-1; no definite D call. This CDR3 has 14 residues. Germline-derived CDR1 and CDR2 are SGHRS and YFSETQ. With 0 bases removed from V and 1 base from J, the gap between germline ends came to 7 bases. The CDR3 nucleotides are TGCGCCAGCAGCTTGGGCGATTCGAACACTGAAGCTTTCTTT. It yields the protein CASSLGDSNTEAFF.

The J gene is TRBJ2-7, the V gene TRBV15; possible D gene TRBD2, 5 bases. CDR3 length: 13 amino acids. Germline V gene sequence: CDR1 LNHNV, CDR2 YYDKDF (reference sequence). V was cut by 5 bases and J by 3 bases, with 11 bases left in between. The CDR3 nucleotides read TGTGCCACCAGCCGGACGGGGAGCTACGAGCAGTACTTC. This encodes CATSRTGSYEQYF.

The CDR3 loop is CASRQTGESYNEQFF. The CDR3 DNA reads TGTGCCAGCAGACAGACAGGGGAGTCCTACAATGAGCAGTTCTTC. The chain combines TRBV5-8 with TRBJ2-1; 8 bases line up with TRBD1. Germline lookup yields CDR1 SGHTS and CDR2 YDEGEE. Unmatched junction bases numbered 5, after V lost 5 bases and J lost 1 base. This CDR3 has 15 amino acids.

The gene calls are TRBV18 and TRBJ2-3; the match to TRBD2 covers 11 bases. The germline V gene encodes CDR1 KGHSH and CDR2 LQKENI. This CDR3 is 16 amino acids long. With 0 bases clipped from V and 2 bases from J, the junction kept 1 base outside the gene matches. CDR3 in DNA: TGTGCCAGCTCACCACCTAGCGGGAGGGCCACAGATACGCAGTATTTT. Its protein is CASSPPSGRATDTQYF.

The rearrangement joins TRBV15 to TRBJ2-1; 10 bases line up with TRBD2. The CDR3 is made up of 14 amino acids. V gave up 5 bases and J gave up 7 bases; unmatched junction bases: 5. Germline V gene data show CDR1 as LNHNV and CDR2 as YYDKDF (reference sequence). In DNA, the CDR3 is TGTGCCACCAGCGCTAGCGGGAGAGGGAATGAGCAGTTCTTC. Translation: CATSASGRGNEQFF.

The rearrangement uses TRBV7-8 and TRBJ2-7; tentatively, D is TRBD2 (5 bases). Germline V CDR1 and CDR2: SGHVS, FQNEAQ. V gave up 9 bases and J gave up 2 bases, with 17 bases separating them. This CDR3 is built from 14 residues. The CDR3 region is CASNPTVGAYEQYF. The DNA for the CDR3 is TGTGCCAGTAACCCTACGGTCGGGGCCTACGAGCAGTACTTC.

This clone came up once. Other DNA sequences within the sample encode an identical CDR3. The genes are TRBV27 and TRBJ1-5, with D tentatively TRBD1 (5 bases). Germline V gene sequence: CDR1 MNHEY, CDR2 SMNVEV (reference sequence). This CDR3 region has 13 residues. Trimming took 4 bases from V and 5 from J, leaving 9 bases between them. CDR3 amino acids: CASSWDGYQPQHF. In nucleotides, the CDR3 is TGTGCCAGCAGTTGGGACGGCTATCAGCCCCAGCATTTT.

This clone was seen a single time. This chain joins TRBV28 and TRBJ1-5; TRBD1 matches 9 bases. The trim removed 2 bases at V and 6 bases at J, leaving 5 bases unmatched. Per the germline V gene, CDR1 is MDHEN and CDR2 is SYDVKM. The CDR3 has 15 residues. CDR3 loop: CASSLGDRVRQPQHF. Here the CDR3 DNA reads TGTGCCAGCAGTTTAGGGGACAGGGTCCGTCAGCCCCAGCATTTT. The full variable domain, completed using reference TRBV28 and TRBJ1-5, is DVKVTQSSRYLVKRTGEKVFLECVQDMDHENMFWYRQDPGLGLRLIYFSYDVKMKEKGDIPEGYSVSREKKERFSLILESASTNQTSMYLCASSLGDRVRQPQHFGDGTRLSIL.

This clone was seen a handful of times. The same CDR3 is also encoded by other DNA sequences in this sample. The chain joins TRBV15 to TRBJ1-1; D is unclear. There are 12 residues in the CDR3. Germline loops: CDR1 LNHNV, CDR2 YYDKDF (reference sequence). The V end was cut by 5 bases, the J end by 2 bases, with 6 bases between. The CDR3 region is CATSGGNTEAFF. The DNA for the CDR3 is TGTGCCACCAGCGGAGGTAACACTGAAGCTTTCTTT.

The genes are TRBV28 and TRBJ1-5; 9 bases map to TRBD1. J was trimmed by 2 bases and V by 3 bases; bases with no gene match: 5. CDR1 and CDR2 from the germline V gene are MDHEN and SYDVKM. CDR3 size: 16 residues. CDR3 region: CASSFGGQGGNQPQHF. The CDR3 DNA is TGTGCCAGCAGTTTTGGGGGACAGGGTGGCAATCAGCCCCAGCATTTT.

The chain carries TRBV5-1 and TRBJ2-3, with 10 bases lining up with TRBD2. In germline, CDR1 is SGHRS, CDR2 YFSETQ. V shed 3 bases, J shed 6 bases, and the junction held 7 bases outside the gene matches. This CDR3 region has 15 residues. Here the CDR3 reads CASSSSGRVLDTQYF. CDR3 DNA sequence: TGCGCCAGCAGCTCTAGCGGGAGAGTTTTGGATACGCAGTATTTT.

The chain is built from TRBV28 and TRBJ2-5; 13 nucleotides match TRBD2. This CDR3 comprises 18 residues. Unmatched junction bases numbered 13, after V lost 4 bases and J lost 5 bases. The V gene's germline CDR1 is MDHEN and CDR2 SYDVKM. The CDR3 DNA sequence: TGTGCCAGCAGTTCCGTTTTTACTAGCGGGAGGGCCGGGGAGACCCAGTACTTC. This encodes CASSSVFTSGRAGETQYF.

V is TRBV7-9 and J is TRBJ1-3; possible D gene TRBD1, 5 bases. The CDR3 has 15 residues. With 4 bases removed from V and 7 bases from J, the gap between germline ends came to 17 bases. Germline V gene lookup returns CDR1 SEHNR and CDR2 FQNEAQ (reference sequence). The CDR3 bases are TGTGCCAGCAGCTCCGGGGGGGGATCCAAGAACACCATATATTTT. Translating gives CASSSGGGSKNTIYF.

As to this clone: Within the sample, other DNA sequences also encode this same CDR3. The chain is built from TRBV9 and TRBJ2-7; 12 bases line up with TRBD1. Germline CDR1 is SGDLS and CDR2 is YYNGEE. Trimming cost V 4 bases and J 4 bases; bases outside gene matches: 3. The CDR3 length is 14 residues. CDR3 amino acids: CASSPGQGAYEQYF. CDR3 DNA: TGTGCCAGCAGCCCGGGACAGGGGGCGTACGAGCAGTACTTC. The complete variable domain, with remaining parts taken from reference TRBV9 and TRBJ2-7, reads DSGVTQTPKHLITATGQRVTLRCSPRSGDLSVYWYQQSLDQGLQFLIQYYNGEERAKGNILERFSAQQFPDLHSELNLSSLELGDSALYFCASSPGQGAYEQYFGPGTRLTVT.

As DNA, the CDR3 is TGTGCCAGCAGTTTCTCCGGGACAGCCTACGAGCAGTACTTC. This codes for CASSFSGTAYEQYF. The chain combines TRBV7-8 with TRBJ2-7, with 7 bases aligning to TRBD1. The V gene end was trimmed by 6 bases and the J gene end by 2 bases; junction bases not matched to a gene: 7. The CDR3 is 14 residues long. Per the germline V gene, CDR1 is SGHVS and CDR2 is FQNEAQ.